This T cell receptor beta chain was documented in a study of cytomegalovirus exposure and HLA in healthy donors. Researchers ran the PCR with 60 Vbeta and 13 Jbeta primers. Using immunoSEQ multiplex PCR, the repertoire was profiled, and TCRdb retains in-frame clones only, with some absent. The table for this sample gives about 60,000 clones. With 3 bases clipped from V and 5 bases from J, the junction kept 2 bases outside the gene matches. There are 14 residues in the CDR3. The germline CDR1 and CDR2 sequences are SEHNR and FQNEAQ (reference sequence). The sample consisted of PBMCs. The V gene is TRBV7-9, the J gene TRBJ2-3; the match to TRBD1 covers 10 bases. The clonotype originates from a boy aged 5 to 17 in good health and CMV-seronegative. The CDR3 protein is CASSLTGGEDTQYF. CDR3 nucleotides: TGTGCCAGCAGCTTGACAGGGGGCGAAGATACGCAGTATTTT.